One and the same sample provided the 20 T cell receptor beta chains below, sequenced in a study of T cell changes during pregnancy in multiple sclerosis. Using immunoSEQ multiplex PCR, the repertoire was profiled, and TCRdb retains in-frame clones only, with some absent. Here the sample spans 45,000 to 65,000 clones, approximately 92% being singletons. The sequencing used CD4+ T cells from peripheral blood mononuclear cells, collected after pregnancy. The receptor source for this set is a female donor with multiple sclerosis, enrolled in a pregnancy study.

The rearrangement links TRBV5-1 to TRBJ2-7; TRBD2 might be the D (6 bases). The germline V gene encodes CDR1 SGHRS and CDR2 YFSETQ. Trimming left V 4 bases short and J 2 bases short, with 13 bases between. The CDR3 consists of 14 residues. The DNA for the CDR3 is TGCGCCAGCAGCACCGGGACTGGTCCCTACGAGCAGTACTTC. Translating gives CASSTGTGPYEQYF.

Only one count was recorded for this clone. The chain joins TRBV25-1 to TRBJ1-4; D is perhaps TRBD1 (5 bases). V lost 0 bases and J lost 4, with 15 bases in between. In germline, CDR1 is MGHDK, CDR2 SYGVNS. This CDR3 is 17 amino acids long. CDR3 amino acids: CASSEYSTDSYNEKLFF. The DNA of the CDR3 is TGTGCCAGCAGTGAATATTCCACCGACAGTTATAATGAAAAACTGTTTTTT. Based on the CDR3 plus reference TRBV25-1 and TRBJ1-4, the full variable domain is EADIYQTPRYLVIGTGKKITLECSQTMGHDKMYWYQQDPGMELHLIHYSYGVNSTEKGDLSSESTVSRIRTEHFPLTLESARPSHTSQYLCASSEYSTDSYNEKLFFGSGTQLSVL.

The CDR3 DNA reads TGTGCCAGCTCACGCGACAGCTTGAACTATGGCTACACCTTC. It translates to CASSRDSLNYGYTF. This chain connects TRBV18 to TRBJ1-2; TRBD1 might be the D (5 bases). CDR3 length: 14 residues. Trimming left V 4 bases short and J 2 bases short, with 11 bases between. CDR1 is KGHSH and CDR2 is LQKENI in the germline V gene.

The chain uses TRBV29-1 and TRBJ1-5; 9 bases align to TRBD1. The CDR3 is made up of 12 amino acids. The ends lost 4 bases at V and 9 bases at J; junction bases unmatched: 4. Per the germline V gene, CDR1 is SQVTM and CDR2 is ANQGSEA. The CDR3 reads CSVVGQGGPQHF. The CDR3 DNA is TGCAGCGTTGTGGGACAGGGAGGGCCCCAGCATTTT.

This chain uses TRBV6-4 with TRBJ1-1; 9 bases are shared with TRBD1. The ends lost 6 bases at V and 7 bases at J; junction bases unmatched: 9. Per germline, CDR1 MRHNA and CDR2 SNTAGT. This CDR3 has 14 residues. CDR3 DNA sequence: TGTGCCAGCAGCCTGACAGGGGGGGCCAATGAAGCTTTCTTT. Protein sequence: CASSLTGGANEAFF.

The V gene is TRBV19, the J gene TRBJ2-1, with D tentatively TRBD2 (5 bases). The germline V gene has CDR1 LNHDA and CDR2 SQIVND (reference sequence). V lost 5 bases and J lost 1, with 12 bases in between. The CDR3 covers 15 residues. The CDR3 DNA reads as TGTGCCAGTAGTGTGGACTTGACATCCTACAATGAGCAGTTCTTC. Residues: CASSVDLTSYNEQFF.

This clone came up a few times. The chain uses TRBV4-3 and TRBJ1-1; D remains ambiguous. Between the trimmed V and J ends, which lost 0 bases and 0 bases, there was a span of 8 bases. This CDR3 contains 15 residues. Germline V gene lookup returns CDR1 LGHNA and CDR2 YSLEER. CDR3 residues: CASSQDQHLNTEAFF. The CDR3 DNA reads as TGCGCCAGCAGCCAAGATCAACACCTGAACACTGAAGCTTTCTTT.

The chain carries TRBV29-1 and TRBJ2-5; 7 bases match TRBD2. V was pared by 7 bases and J by 4 bases, with 6 bases of the junction left unmatched. From germline, CDR1 is SQVTM and CDR2 ANQGSEA. CDR3 length: 12 amino acids. The CDR3 spells CSAGGGAETQYF. The CDR3 DNA follows: TGCAGCGCGGGGGGTGGGGCAGAGACCCAGTACTTC.

The genes are TRBV6-5 and TRBJ2-2; 11 nucleotides agree with TRBD1. The CDR3 has 15 amino acids. The junction had 4 bases not matched to a gene; V was cut back by 5 bases and J by 5 bases. Germline CDR1 is MNHEY and CDR2 is SVGAGI. The CDR3 sequence: CASSRDRGWTGELFF. DNA for the CDR3: TGTGCCAGCAGTCGGGACAGGGGGTGGACCGGGGAGCTGTTTTTT.

The V call is TRBV5-1, the J call TRBJ1-4; D remains ambiguous. Trimming stripped 5 bases from V and 8 bases from J, with 13 bases between. Looked up from germline, CDR1 is SGHRS and CDR2 is YFSETQ. The CDR3 is 13 residues long. CDR3 protein: CASSEWAREKLFF. The CDR3 nucleotides are TGCGCCAGCAGTGAATGGGCCCGGGAAAAACTGTTTTTT.

This sequence joins TRBV6-6 and TRBJ2-3; possibly TRBD1 for D (5 bases). From germline, CDR1 is MNHNY and CDR2 SVGAGI (reference sequence). The CDR3 length is 16 residues. V was clipped by 4 bases and J by 1 base, with 15 bases between them. The CDR3 reads CASSFSREVGTDTQYF. CDR3 DNA sequence: TGTGCCAGCAGTTTCTCCAGGGAAGTTGGCACAGATACGCAGTATTTT.

The chain joins TRBV5-1 to TRBJ2-1, with TRBD1 matching 9 bases. The CDR3 has 15 amino acids. J was trimmed by 1 base and V by 4 bases; bases with no gene match: 3. Germline V gene lookup returns CDR1 SGHRS and CDR2 YFSETQ. This CDR3 is CASSRDRVSYNEQFF. DNA of the CDR3: TGCGCCAGCAGCAGGGACAGGGTTTCCTACAATGAGCAGTTCTTC.

Of note for this clone: A read error may account for a junction end that differs from germline. The chain combines TRBV29-1 with TRBJ2-1, with 9 bases aligning to TRBD2. The CDR3 is 14 amino acids. Germline V CDR1 and CDR2: SQVTM, ANQGSEA. The DNA for the CDR3 is TGCAGCGGTGAACTAGCGGGTTCCTACAATGAGCAGTTCTTC. Translated, it gives CSGELAGSYNEQFF.

The chain links TRBV28 to TRBJ2-1; 10 bases are a match to TRBD2. CDR1 is MDHEN, CDR2 SYDVKM, per germline. The length of the CDR3 is 18 residues. Losses at the gene ends were 7 bases for V and 1 base for J; bases not matched to a gene: 13. This CDR3 reads CASNRKGLAMGSYNEQFF. The CDR3 nucleotides are TGTGCCAGCAACCGAAAGGGACTAGCGATGGGATCCTACAATGAGCAGTTCTTC.

The chain joins TRBV18 to TRBJ2-3; possible D gene TRBD2, 6 bases. Germline assignment: CDR1 KGHSH and CDR2 LQKENI. The CDR3 totals 14 residues. V lost 3 bases and J 2 bases, leaving 9 bases between the germline ends. DNA for the CDR3: TGTGCCAGCTCACCGGGACTCCCCACAGATACGCAGTATTTT. The encoded protein is CASSPGLPTDTQYF.

CDR3 nucleotides: TGTGCCAGCAGCCTCGGGTGGAAAGAGACCCAGTACTTC. It is translated as CASSLGWKETQYF. The V gene is TRBV6-1, the J gene TRBJ2-5; D gene uncertain. The CDR3 runs to 13 residues. Germline CDR1 reads MNHNS; CDR2 reads SASEGT. Trimming pared 6 bases from V and 3 bases from J, leaving 11 bases between.

V is TRBV6-5 and J is TRBJ1-1, with 7 nucleotides matching TRBD1. Germline CDR1 is MNHEY and CDR2 is SVGAGI. J was trimmed by 8 bases and V by 5 bases; bases with no gene match: 5. The CDR3 contains 12 residues. CDR3 coding DNA: TGTGCCAGCAGTAAAAGGACAGGAGAAGCTTTCTTT. Its translation: CASSKRTGEAFF.

In nucleotides, the CDR3 is TGCGCCAGCAGCCAAGGGTCAGCGGGAATCACAGATACGCAGTATTTT. Protein: CASSQGSAGITDTQYF. The chain joins TRBV4-3 to TRBJ2-3; TRBD2 matches at 7 bases. The CDR3 has 16 amino acids. V lost 1 base, J lost 2 bases, and 6 bases stayed unmatched. Per germline, CDR1 LGHNA and CDR2 YSLEER.

The rearrangement links TRBV30 to TRBJ2-3; 7 bases are a match to TRBD2. Germline CDR1 is GTSNPN and CDR2 is SVGIG (reference sequence). V shed 0 bases, J shed 5 bases, and the junction held 11 bases outside the gene matches. The CDR3 runs 16 residues. CDR3 amino acids: CAWSVPQWEGGDTQYF. As DNA, the CDR3 is TGTGCCTGGAGTGTACCTCAGTGGGAGGGAGGAGATACGCAGTATTTT.

The CDR3 coding sequence is TGTGCCAGTACCCCACTGGGCAGGGGGGGCAATCAGCCCCAGCATTTT. This translates into CASTPLGRGGNQPQHF. The chain couples TRBV19 to TRBJ1-5; 7 bases fit TRBD1. This CDR3 is built from 16 residues. The germline gives CDR1 LNHDA, CDR2 SQIVND (reference sequence). V shed 7 bases and J 2 bases; nucleotides not matched to a gene: 11.